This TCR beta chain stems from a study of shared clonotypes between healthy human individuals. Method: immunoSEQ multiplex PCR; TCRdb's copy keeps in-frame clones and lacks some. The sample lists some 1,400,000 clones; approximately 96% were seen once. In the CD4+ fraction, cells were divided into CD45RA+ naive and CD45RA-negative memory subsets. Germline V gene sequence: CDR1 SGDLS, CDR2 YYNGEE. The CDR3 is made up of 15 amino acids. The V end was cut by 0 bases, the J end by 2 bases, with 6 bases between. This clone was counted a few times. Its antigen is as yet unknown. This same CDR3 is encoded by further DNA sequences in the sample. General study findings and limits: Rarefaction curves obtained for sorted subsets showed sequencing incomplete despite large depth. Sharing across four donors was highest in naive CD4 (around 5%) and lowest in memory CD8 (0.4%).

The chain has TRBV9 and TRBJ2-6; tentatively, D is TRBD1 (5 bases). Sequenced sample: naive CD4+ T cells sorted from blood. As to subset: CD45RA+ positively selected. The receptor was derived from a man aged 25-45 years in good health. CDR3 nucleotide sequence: TGTGCCAGCAGCGTAGGGGGCGCTGGGGCCAACGTCCTGACTTTC. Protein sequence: CASSVGGAGANVLTF.